These 6 T cell receptor beta chains were sequenced from one sample in a study of blood T cell repertoires in COVID-19. Sequenced by immunoSEQ multiplex PCR; TCRdb stores in-frame clones only, minus some. The sample contains around 130,000 clones, around 85% of which appear only once. Sequencing used peripheral blood. These receptors all come from a woman aged 45-59 years with acute or convalescent COVID-19.

The rearrangement uses TRBV27 and TRBJ2-3; maybe TRBD2 (5 bases). Germline values: CDR1 MNHEY, CDR2 SMNVEV (reference sequence). The CDR3 spans 14 residues. V was trimmed by 5 bases and J by 6 bases, leaving 15 bases between them. The CDR3: CASSTRTSRDTQYF. DNA for the CDR3: TGTGCCAGCAGTACGAGAACTAGTAGGGATACGCAGTATTTT.

The chain links TRBV6-2 or TRBV6-3 to TRBJ2-7, with D possibly TRBD1 on 5 matching bases. The germline V gene encodes CDR1 MNHEY and CDR2 SVGEGT. CDR3 length: 12 amino acids. V was pared by 2 bases and J by 4 bases, with 6 bases between. CDR3 DNA sequence: TGTGCCAGCAGTTACAGGGGATACGAGCAGTACTTC. Amino acids: CASSYRGYEQYF.

The CDR3 is CASGTGTTSTDTQYF. As DNA, the CDR3 is TGTGCCAGCGGGACCGGGACAACTAGCACAGATACGCAGTATTTT. This chain connects TRBV27 to TRBJ2-3; a possible D gene is TRBD1 (6 bases). The V end lost 8 bases, the J end lost 0 bases, and 15 bases lay between the germline ends. There are 15 residues in the CDR3. CDR1 is MNHEY, CDR2 SMNVEV, per germline (reference sequence).

V is TRBV11-2 and J is TRBJ2-7; TRBD2 agrees at 8 bases. Germline-derived CDR1 and CDR2 are SGHAT and FQNNGV. With V trimmed by 4 bases and J by 7 bases, 15 bases remained unmatched. The CDR3 contains 16 residues. CDR3: CASSYPSSPTSEEQYF. CDR3 coding DNA: TGTGCCAGCAGCTATCCATCTAGCCCGACTAGCGAAGAGCAGTACTTC.

The V call is TRBV9, the J call TRBJ2-7, with 9 nucleotides matching TRBD1. Trimming removed 3 bases from V and 2 bases from J; junction bases left unmatched: 6. This CDR3 region has 15 residues. The germline V gene has CDR1 SGDLS and CDR2 YYNGEE. The CDR3 protein is CASSAGTGLPYEQYF. In DNA, the CDR3 is TGTGCCAGCAGCGCGGGGACAGGGCTGCCCTACGAGCAGTACTTC.

The rearrangement links TRBV3-1 (or the pseudogene TRBV3-2) to TRBJ2-2; 8 bases align to TRBD2. V lost 2 bases to trimming and J lost 1 base; unmatched junction nucleotides: 3. The CDR3 runs to 16 residues. The germline V gene encodes CDR1 LGHDT and CDR2 YNNKEL (reference sequence). The CDR3 protein is CASSQQRGGNTGELFF. The CDR3 DNA is TGTGCCAGCAGCCAACAACGGGGGGGGAACACCGGGGAGCTGTTTTTT.